This entry describes one T cell receptor (beta chain). This sample is part of a study of blood T cell repertoires in COVID-19. About the research overall: Donors in the United States, Italy and Spain gave samples during acute or convalescent COVID-19. The analysed material was cDNA or gDNA that came from T cells, B-cell-depleted T cells, or PBMCs.

The V segment lost 4 bases and the J segment 8 bases; nucleotides outside the gene matches: 10. From germline, CDR1 is SGHNT and CDR2 YENEEA. The length of the CDR3 is 15 residues. This table comes from immunoSEQ multiplex PCR, and its TCRdb copy is limited to in-frame clones, with some not included. The profile covers about 260,000 clones, with 80% to 90% appearing a single time and 2% to 2.5% taken by the ten largest. Enrollees, about 18 to 95 years old, lived in some 24 US areas. The chain has TRBV11-3 and TRBJ2-3; 9 nucleotides match TRBD1. The sample was PBMCs or T cells enriched from blood (not recorded which). The receptor comes from a young woman who had recovered from COVID-19. Written as DNA, the CDR3 is TGTGCCAGCAGCTCGCCGGGACAGGGCCAGGGTACGCAGTATTTT. Protein: CASSSPGQGQGTQYF.